The rows below give T cell receptor beta chains drawn from one sample of a study of blood T cell repertoires in COVID-19. The method was immunoSEQ multiplex PCR; TCRdb's version includes in-frame clones alone and lacks a portion of them. The data show approximately 190,000 clones, less than 90% seen once. Sequencing was done on a sample of PBMCs or T cells enriched from blood (not recorded which). These receptors were collected from a woman aged 25-40 years who had been exposed to COVID-19. CDR3s include the opening cysteine and the closing phenylalanine or tryptophan. D genes are given only for firm matches. The size field is filled for only some rows; it gives once, few, many or a size class.

>-|-|TRBJ1-1|TRBV5-4
TGTGCCAGCAGCTTGGCCTTATGGCAGGGCCTGAACACTGAAGCTTTCTTT
CASSLALWQGLNTEAFF
>-|TRBD1|TRBJ1-1|TRBV7-9
TGTGCCAGCAGCTCATCGGGACAGTTTAACACTGAAGCTTTCTTT
CASSSSGQFNTEAFF
>few|-|TRBJ1-2|TRBV30
TGTGCCTGGAGTGTGGGGGGTTCGGCTTTGACTCGGTATGGCTACACCTTC
CAWSVGGSALTRYGYTF
>-|TRBD1|TRBJ1-4|TRBV4-1
TGCGCCAGCAGCCATGGAGAAATGACAGGGATAGATGAAAAACTGTTTTTT
CASSHGEMTGIDEKLFF
>-|-|TRBJ1-2|TRBV30
TGTGCCTGCTCGCAGGGGTTGGACTATGGCTACACCTTC
CACSQGLDYGYTF
>-|-|TRBJ1-6|TRBV7-9
TGTGCCAGCAACGGAACAGGGAGCTCCTATAATTCACCCCTCCACTTT
CASNGTGSSYNSPLHF
>-|TRBD1|TRBJ2-7|TRBV11-3
TGTGCCAGCAGCTTAGATTGGGACAGGGGGTTGGGCGAGCAGTACTTC
CASSLDWDRGLGEQYF
>-|TRBD1|TRBJ1-1|TRBV4-1
TGCGCCAGCAGCCTAAGAGTACAGGGGCGTGACGTAGCTTTCTTT
CASSLRVQGRDVAFF
>once|TRBD2|TRBJ2-1|TRBV9
TGTGCCAGCAGGGACCGAGCGGGGGGCCTGGACAATGAGCAGTTCTTC
CASRDRAGGLDNEQFF
>-|-|TRBJ1-1|TRBV11-2
TGTGCCAGCAGCTTCGCTGGAGTACCGAACACTGAAGCTTTCTTT
CASSFAGVPNTEAFF
>once|TRBD1|TRBJ2-3|TRBV5-1
TGCGCCAGCAGCCGGGGACAGGGGGCCCCCGTCACAGATACGCAGTATTTT
CASSRGQGAPVTDTQYF
>-|TRBD2|TRBJ2-5|TRBV19
TGTGCCAGTAGTACGGTGGGGGGGAGCCAAGAGACCCAGTACTTC
CASSTVGGSQETQYF
>-|TRBD2|TRBJ2-1|TRBV5-1
TGCGCCAGCAGCTTTAGCGGGGGGGTTGGTGAGCAGTTCTTC
CASSFSGGVGEQFF
>-|-|TRBJ2-3|TRBV10-2
TGCGCCGCCAGGGGTCGGGGAACCGATACGCAGTATTTT
CAARGRGTDTQYF
>-|TRBD2|TRBJ2-1|TRBV6-4
TGTGCCAGCAGTGCAGAGCGGGGGTACAATGAGCAGTTCTTC
CASSAERGYNEQFF
>-|-|TRBJ1-1|TRBV7-2
TGTGCCAGCAGCTTAGACTTCGGAGTGAACACTGAAGCTTTCTTT
CASSLDFGVNTEAFF
>-|-|TRBJ1-4|TRBV15
TGTGCCACCAGCATCAGGGGCAGGGCTGAGCTGTTTTTT
CATSIRGRAELFF
>-|TRBD2|TRBJ2-3|TRBV3-1/TRBV3-2
TGTGCCAGCAGCCAGCCCCGCGGGACTAGCGGGGGGAACACAGATACGCAGTATTTT
CASSQPRGTSGGNTDTQYF
>once|TRBD1|TRBJ2-2|TRBV19
TGTGCCAGTACCTCAGACCCGGACAGGGGTGGCACCGGGGAGCTGTTTTTT
CASTSDPDRGGTGELFF
>-|TRBD1|TRBJ2-4|TRBV7-2
TGTGCCAGCAGCTTTCCGGGACAGCCCAAAAACATTCAGTACTTC
CASSFPGQPKNIQYF